The 9 T cell receptor beta chains below come from one sample, sequenced in a study of CXCR3-negative and CXCR3-positive naive CD8 T cells. The method, 5' RACE with UMI labels, was used to prepare the TRB cDNA libraries. TCRdb derives one entry per CDR3 protein from the 5' RACE reads, leaving out DNA. The sample has over 70,000 distinct CDR3 sequences; the top ten hold around 1.8%. Sequencing was done on a sample of naive CXCR3- CD8+ T cells from blood. Documented subset: CD45RO-CCR7+CD27+CD95- naive CD8+ T cells lacking CXCR3 (TNR3-). The receptors here all came from a human donor in good health. Some clones in this sample may be carry-over from other donors' samples.

The chain recombines TRBV27 with TRBJ1-4. CDR3 length: 17 amino acids. CDR1 is MNHEY and CDR2 is SMNVEV in the germline V gene (reference sequence). The CDR3: CASGGGRSPANYEKLFF. Combining the CDR3 with reference TRBV27 and TRBJ1-4 gives the whole variable domain EAQVTQNPRYLITVTGKKLTVTCSQNMNHEYMSWYRQDPGLGLRQIYYSMNVEVTDKGDVPEGYKVSRKEKRNFPLILESPSPNQTSLYFCASGGGRSPANYEKLFFGSGTQLSVL.

V usage is TRBV20-1 and J usage is TRBJ1-6; TCRdb lists TRBD1, though no DNA is available to test this call. The CDR3 has 14 amino acids. Germline V lookup: CDR1 DFQATT, CDR2 SNEGSKA (reference sequence). CDR3 residues: CSAPKDRGNSPLHF.

This chain connects TRBV20-1 to TRBJ2-1; TCRdb indicates TRBD1, and absent DNA this call remains unverified. The CDR3 extends over 15 amino acids. CDR1 and CDR2 (germline): DFQATT, SNEGSKA (reference sequence). CDR3: CSARAGTGGYNEQFF.

The genes are TRBV10-2 and TRBJ2-7; lacking DNA, the TRBD1 call made by TCRdb goes unchecked. Per the germline V gene, CDR1 is WSHSY and CDR2 is SAAADI. This CDR3 comprises 12 residues. CDR3 loop: CASSPTGVEQYF.

V and J are TRBV24-1 and TRBJ2-1; the TCRdb D gene call, TRBD1, has no DNA to confirm it. Germline V gene sequence: CDR1 KGHDR, CDR2 SFDVKD. CDR3 size: 18 residues. This CDR3 is CATSALGTPGQANNEQFF.

V and J are TRBV20-1 and TRBJ1-4. The V gene's germline CDR1 is DFQATT and CDR2 SNEGSKA (reference sequence). The length of the CDR3 is 14 residues. CDR3 in amino acids: CSAREGQLNEKLFF.

This rearrangement joins TRBV28 to TRBJ2-7; TCRdb's D call, TRBD1, is unchecked because there is no DNA. Germline assignment: CDR1 MDHEN and CDR2 SYDVKM. The CDR3 spans 15 residues. CDR3 in amino acids: CASSAASTGVYEQYF.

The rearrangement uses TRBV7-9 and TRBJ2-5; absent DNA, TCRdb's TRBD2 call cannot be checked. The germline CDR1 and CDR2 sequences are SEHNR and FQNEAQ (reference sequence). The CDR3 runs 14 residues. This CDR3 reads CASSLLARGETQYF.

This chain links TRBV28 with TRBJ2-5; there is no DNA to check the TCRdb D call of TRBD1. The CDR3 is 17 residues long. The germline gives CDR1 MDHEN, CDR2 SYDVKM. CDR3 in amino acids: CASSLSFGTGAQETQYF.